This TCR beta chain was retrieved from a study of beta chain features in type 1 diabetes. Looking at the study overall: All samples yielded about 100 million examined sorted cells.

This clone was seen only a few times. The antigen remains unidentified. The study, taken as a whole, reports: TCRB CDR3s from Type 1 diabetes patients were moderately but significantly shorter in all four CD4+ subsets.

Reverse transcribing all isolated RNA meant expressed TCRB transcripts were sequenced. Data came from immunoSEQ multiplex PCR; TCRdb stores just in-frame clones and leaves some out. The sample includes a few hundred thousand clones, about 15% of them seen just once. The CDR3 extends over 12 amino acids. Germline values: CDR1 SNHLY, CDR2 FYNNEI. The germline V and J ends were trimmed by 5 bases and 5 bases, with 10 bases remaining between them. A sort by CD45RO/CCR7/CD25/CD127/CD95/CD27 yielded CD4+ naive, central memory, regulatory and stem cell-like memory cells. The sequence derives from a young man with type 1 diabetes. The sample was naive CD4+ T cells from blood. The chain carries TRBV2 and TRBJ2-7; tentative D call: TRBD2 (5 bases). The CDR3 loop reads CASSLGVHEQYF. Written as DNA, the CDR3 is TGTGCCAGCAGTCTCGGGGTCCACGAGCAGTACTTC. The full variable domain, its missing parts supplied by reference TRBV2 and TRBJ2-7, is EPEVTQTPSHQVTQMGQEVILRCVPISNHLYFYWYRQILGQKVEFLVSFYNNEISEKSEIFDDQFSVERPDGSNFTLKIRSTKLEDSAMYFCASSLGVHEQYFGPGTRLTVT.